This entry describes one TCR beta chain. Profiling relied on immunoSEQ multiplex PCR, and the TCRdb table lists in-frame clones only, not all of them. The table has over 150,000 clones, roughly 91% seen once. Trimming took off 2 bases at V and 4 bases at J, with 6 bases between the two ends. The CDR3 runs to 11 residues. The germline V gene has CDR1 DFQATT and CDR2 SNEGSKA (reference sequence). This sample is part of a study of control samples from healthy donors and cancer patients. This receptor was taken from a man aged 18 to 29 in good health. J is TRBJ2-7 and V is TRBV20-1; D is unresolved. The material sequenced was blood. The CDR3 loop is CSARSEYEQYF. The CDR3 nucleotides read TGCAGTGCTAGATCCGAGTACGAGCAGTACTTC.